The present T cell receptor (beta chain) was sequenced within a study of cytomegalovirus exposure and HLA in healthy donors. General study points: It was in a later analysis that TCR association rates were seen to vary by HLA locus, highest for DRB1 and lowest for HLA-C. Donor immune exposure was known only as CMV serostatus. Overall, around 160 TCR beta chains were annotated as cytomegalovirus-associated.

Comments on this clone: Its matching antigen is unknown.

PCR amplification relied on 60 Vbeta primers (plus 13 Jbeta primers). The table came from immunoSEQ multiplex PCR; TCRdb's copy has only in-frame clones and leaves some out. The sample has around 90,000 clones, about 85% seen once; the top ten hold less than 8%. This CDR3 contains 14 residues. Losses at the gene ends were 5 bases for V and 6 bases for J; bases not matched to a gene: 5. Germline V gives CDR1 MDHEN, CDR2 SYDVKM. The J gene is TRBJ1-1, the V gene TRBV28; 11 bases line up with TRBD1. This TCR was sampled from a man aged 40-49 years in good health and CMV-seropositive. Sequencing was done on a sample of PBMCs. The CDR3 spells CASSMDRGLAEAFF. CDR3 coding DNA: TGTGCCAGCAGTATGGACAGGGGGCTCGCTGAAGCTTTCTTT.